Below are 10 T cell receptor beta chains sequenced from a single sample in a study of T cells after yellow fever vaccination. TCRdb processed the 5' RACE reads anew with MiXCR; each CDR3 protein has one entry. The top ten hold 15% of the sample, which has 300,000 to 450,000 distinct CDR3 sequences, under 7.5% seen once. Sequencing used PBMCs, obtained 5 days after the yellow fever booster vaccination. The receptors were sampled from a young man who received the YFV17D yellow fever vaccine.

Only a few counts were recorded for this clonotype. Here the CDR3 DNA reads TGTGCCATCAGTGAGGGGGGGAGCTCCTACAATGAGCAGTTCTTC. Translating it yields CAISEGGSSYNEQFF. This chain uses TRBV10-3 with TRBJ2-1; maybe TRBD2 (6 bases). Trimming cost V 2 bases and J 0 bases, with 8 bases left between them. The V gene's germline CDR1 is ENHRY and CDR2 SYGVKD. The CDR3 consists of 15 residues.

This clonotype was seen ten or more times. The chain carries TRBV13 and TRBJ2-7, with 15 bases fitting TRBD2. The CDR3 extends over 15 amino acids. Germline lookup yields CDR1 PRHDT and CDR2 FYEKMQ (reference sequence). V gave up 5 bases and J gave up 5 bases; unmatched junction bases: 4. CDR3 protein: CASSPGTSGRNEQYF. In nucleotides, the CDR3 is TGTGCCAGCAGCCCCGGGACTAGCGGGAGGAACGAGCAGTACTTC. Combining the CDR3 with reference TRBV13 and TRBJ2-7 gives the whole variable domain AAGVIQSPRHLIKEKRETATLKCYPIPRHDTVYWYQQGPGQDPQFLISFYEKMQSDKGSIPDRFSAQQFSDYHSELNMSSLELGDSALYFCASSPGTSGRNEQYFGPGTRLTVT.

V gene TRBV19 combines with J gene TRBJ2-7; 8 nucleotides line up with TRBD1. Germline loops: CDR1 LNHDA, CDR2 SQIVND (reference sequence). This CDR3 region has 16 residues. J lost 4 bases, V lost 6 bases, and 14 bases had no gene match. CDR3 loop: CASSPLQGGQVYEQYF. As DNA, the CDR3 is TGTGCCAGTAGCCCCCTTCAGGGGGGACAGGTTTACGAGCAGTACTTC.

In this sample, this clonotype turned up a few times. The chain joins TRBV20-1 to TRBJ1-5; D ambiguous. V was clipped by 3 bases and J by 0 bases, with 9 bases between them. Germline loops: CDR1 DFQATT, CDR2 SNEGSKA (reference sequence). This CDR3 is 14 amino acids long. For the CDR3, the DNA is TGCAGTGCTAGCTCGGGCGCTAGCAATCAGCCCCAGCATTTT. Protein product: CSASSGASNQPQHF.

This clonotype was observed a handful of times. The chain uses TRBV2 and TRBJ2-7, with TRBD2 matching 10 bases. CDR3 length equals 15 residues. CDR1 and CDR2 from the germline V gene are SNHLY and FYNNEI. Trimming removed 1 base from V and 7 bases from J; junction bases left unmatched: 7. CDR3 residues: CASSEGSGRSGEQYF. In DNA form, the CDR3 reads TGTGCCAGCAGTGAAGGTAGCGGGAGGTCGGGAGAGCAGTACTTC.

The V and J genes are TRBV7-2 and TRBJ2-3, with 8 bases aligning to TRBD1. This CDR3 region has 16 residues. Looked up from germline, CDR1 is SGHTA and CDR2 is FQGNSA. The J segment lost 6 bases and the V segment lost 1 base, leaving 9 bases of the junction unmatched. The CDR3 region is CASSLGWAGGRDTQYF. The CDR3 DNA reads TGTGCCAGCAGCTTAGGTTGGGCAGGGGGCCGGGATACGCAGTATTTT.

The chain uses TRBV9 and TRBJ1-2; weak D call: TRBD1 (6 bases). The ends were cut back, 3 bases at V and 10 bases at J, with 16 bases in the middle. Germline assignment: CDR1 SGDLS and CDR2 YYNGEE. There are 13 residues in the CDR3. CDR3 protein: CASSAIQGPLYTF. The DNA of the CDR3 is TGTGCCAGCAGCGCTATCCAGGGGCCGCTCTACACCTTC.

This clonotype was detected only a few times. V usage is TRBV6-4 and J usage is TRBJ2-1; D not resolved. Germline CDR1 reads MRHNA; CDR2 reads SNTAGT. V was cut by 2 bases and J by 3 bases, with 5 bases left in between. This CDR3 comprises 13 residues. The CDR3 DNA reads as TGTGCCAGCAGTGACGGGGTCTACAATGAGCAGTTCTTC. It encodes CASSDGVYNEQFF.

This clonotype has more than one count but fewer than ten. The rearrangement uses TRBV29-1 and TRBJ2-7, with 8 bases lining up with TRBD2. V was pared by 6 bases and J by 2 bases, with 3 bases of the junction left unmatched. CDR1 and CDR2 (germline): SQVTM, ANQGSEA. The CDR3 spans 12 residues. The DNA of the CDR3 is TGCAGCGTCCGGGAGGGCCCCTACGAGCAGTACTTC. Translating gives CSVREGPYEQYF.

This clonotype was seen only a few times. The rearrangement uses TRBV3-1 and TRBJ2-7; D is unclear. The CDR3 sequence is 15 residues long. The V gene's germline CDR1 is LGHDT and CDR2 YNNKEL (reference sequence). V lost 0 bases to trimming and J lost 5 bases, with 14 bases between them. DNA for the CDR3: TGTGCCAGCAGCCAAGAGGTCCAAGATTCCAACGAGCAGTACTTC. Protein product: CASSQEVQDSNEQYF.